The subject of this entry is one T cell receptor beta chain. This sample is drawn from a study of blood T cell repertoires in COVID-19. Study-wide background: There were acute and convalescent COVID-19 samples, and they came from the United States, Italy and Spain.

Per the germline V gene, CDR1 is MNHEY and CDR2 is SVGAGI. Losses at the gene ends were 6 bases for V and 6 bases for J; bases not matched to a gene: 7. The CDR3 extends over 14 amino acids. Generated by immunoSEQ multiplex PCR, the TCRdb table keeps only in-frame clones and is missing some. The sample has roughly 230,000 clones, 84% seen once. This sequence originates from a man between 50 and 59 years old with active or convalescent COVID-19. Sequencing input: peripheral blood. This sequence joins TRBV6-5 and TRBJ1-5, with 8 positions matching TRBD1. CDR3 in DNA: TGTGCCAGCAGGCCGACAGGGGAGGGTCAGCCCCAGCATTTT. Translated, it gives CASRPTGEGQPQHF.